Presented here are 32 T cell receptor beta chains from one specimen sequenced in a study of T cells in Graves' hyperthyroidism and ophthalmopathy. TCR beta CDR3 regions were amplified from RNA. RT-PCR in the first round (using the HTBI primer set) targeted the TCR CDR3. Using its own MiXCR run on the multiplex PCR reads, TCRdb lists one record per CDR3 protein. The data contain about 640,000 distinct CDR3 sequences, 40% to 55% of them singletons. The material sequenced was peripheral blood or thyroid tissue (not recorded which). The receptors stem from an adult man with Graves' disease, either hyperthyroidism or ophthalmopathy (not recorded which).

Note on this clonotype: Since a much larger clone is just one base distant, this may be a read error. This chain uses TRBV24-1 with TRBJ1-5; TRBD1 might be the D (5 bases). The V end lost 7 bases, the J end lost 4 bases, and 13 bases lay between the germline ends. In germline, CDR1 is KGHDR, CDR2 SFDVKD. The CDR3 length is 14 residues. For the CDR3, the DNA is TGTGCCACCAGCTTAACCGGGACGAATCAGCCCCAGCATTTT. Protein product: CATSLTGTNQPQHF.

A single count supports this clonotype. The chain carries TRBV2 and TRBJ2-2; tentatively, D is TRBD2 (5 bases). Germline lookup yields CDR1 SNHLY and CDR2 FYNNEI. Trimming cost V 7 bases and J 4 bases, with 16 bases left between them. The CDR3 is 15 residues long. In nucleotides, the CDR3 is TGTGCCAGCACGGCCCTCGATCGGGGCACCGGGGAGCTGTTTTTT. Protein sequence: CASTALDRGTGELFF.

J is TRBJ2-7 and V is TRBV24-1; TRBD1 matches at 9 bases. V gave up 3 bases and J gave up 5 bases; unmatched junction bases: 7. The germline CDR1 and CDR2 sequences are KGHDR and SFDVKD. The CDR3 has 15 residues. The CDR3 spells CATSDAGTGTDEQYF. CDR3 bases: TGTGCCACCAGTGATGCCGGGACAGGGACGGACGAGCAGTACTTC.

A few counts support this clonotype. This chain connects TRBV28 to TRBJ1-2, with D maybe TRBD1 (6 bases). From germline, CDR1 is MDHEN and CDR2 SYDVKM. CDR3 length: 14 amino acids. V dropped 5 bases and J dropped 4 bases, with 14 bases sitting between them. CDR3 bases: TGTGCCAGCAGTGGTCCAACAGGGTTCTATGGCTACACCTTC. The encoded protein is CASSGPTGFYGYTF.

This clonotype was seen many times. The genes are TRBV7-9 and TRBJ2-5; possibly TRBD1 for D (6 bases). The germline V and J ends were trimmed by 0 bases and 4 bases, with 6 bases remaining between them. This CDR3 is 13 amino acids long. Germline loops: CDR1 SEHNR, CDR2 FQNEAQ (reference sequence). The CDR3, as DNA: TGTGCCAGCAGCTTAGCGGGGGCAGAGACCCAGTACTTC. Encoded protein: CASSLAGAETQYF.

The sample holds a few counts of this clonotype. The gene calls are TRBV20-1 and TRBJ2-7, with a possible D match to TRBD2 (6 bases). This CDR3 spans 14 amino acids. CDR1 and CDR2 from the germline V gene are DFQATT and SNEGSKA (reference sequence). Trimming removed 2 bases from V and 0 bases from J, with 11 bases in between. CDR3 sequence: CSARKAGSSYEQYF. CDR3 nucleotides: TGCAGTGCTAGAAAAGCGGGCAGCTCCTACGAGCAGTACTTC.

The CDR3 protein is CASGPGQGNSPLHF. The CDR3 coding sequence is TGTGCTAGTGGCCCCGGACAGGGTAATTCACCCCTCCACTTT. The genes are TRBV12-5 and TRBJ1-6; the match to TRBD1 covers 8 bases. The CDR3 loop spans 14 amino acids. V lost 6 bases, J lost 6 bases, and 4 bases stayed unmatched. Germline V gene data show CDR1 as LGHNT and CDR2 as FRNRAP.

The chain combines TRBV25-1 with TRBJ2-5, with D unclear. The CDR3 spans 14 residues. Germline assignment: CDR1 MGHDK and CDR2 SYGVNS. Trimming cost V 5 bases and J 1 base, with 11 bases left between them. CDR3 sequence (DNA): TGTGCCAGCAGTTACCTCTTGATCCAAGAGACCCAGTACTTC. This codes for CASSYLLIQETQYF.

There are a few counts of this clonotype. The chain links TRBV5-1 to TRBJ2-5, with D uncertain. The V end lost 0 bases, the J end lost 5 bases, and 11 bases lay between the germline ends. The CDR3 has 14 amino acids. Germline CDR1 SGHRS, CDR2 YFSETQ. CDR3 sequence: CASSLVAVGETQYF. CDR3 coding DNA: TGCGCCAGCAGCTTGGTGGCCGTCGGGGAGACCCAGTACTTC.

This clonotype occurred many times. V and J are TRBV7-9 and TRBJ2-7; 8 nucleotides line up with TRBD1. The germline V gene encodes CDR1 SEHNR and CDR2 FQNEAQ (reference sequence). This CDR3 is 15 amino acids long. V was clipped by 5 bases and J by 5 bases; unmatched bases: 11. The CDR3 loop reads CASSPNPGGEHEQYF. The CDR3 DNA sequence: TGTGCCAGCAGCCCGAATCCAGGGGGCGAACACGAGCAGTACTTC.

The V call is TRBV2, the J call TRBJ1-4; 9 positions match TRBD1. V lost 3 bases to trimming and J lost 8 bases; unmatched junction nucleotides: 7. The CDR3 consists of 15 residues. Germline CDR1 SNHLY, CDR2 FYNNEI. The DNA for the CDR3 is TGTGCCAGCAGTGAGGGGGGACAGGGAAGCGAAAAACTGTTTTTT. It yields the protein CASSEGGQGSEKLFF.

This clonotype was seen only a few times. The chain combines TRBV5-1 with TRBJ2-2, with 8 bases fitting TRBD2. This CDR3 contains 14 residues. The junction had 5 bases not matched to a gene; V was cut back by 4 bases and J by 6 bases. In germline, CDR1 is SGHRS, CDR2 YFSETQ. The CDR3 reads CASSEGLAAGELFF. Written as DNA, the CDR3 is TGCGCCAGCAGCGAAGGACTAGCCGCCGGGGAGCTGTTTTTT.

The genes are TRBV5-1 and TRBJ1-5; 7 nucleotides align to TRBD1. The CDR3 length is 16 residues. V shed 0 bases, J shed 5 bases, and the junction held 8 bases outside the gene matches. CDR1 is SGHRS, CDR2 YFSETQ, per germline. CDR3 in amino acids: CASSLGATGLDQPQHF. For the CDR3, the DNA is TGCGCCAGCAGCTTGGGAGCGACAGGGCTTGATCAGCCCCAGCATTTT.

In regard to this clonotype: With a much larger clone just one base away, this may be a read error. The chain recombines TRBV29-1 with TRBJ2-5; TRBD2 matches 7 bases. CDR1 SQVTM and CDR2 ANQGSEA come from the germline V gene. This CDR3 comprises 13 residues. The J segment lost 1 base and the V segment lost 2 bases, leaving 1 base of the junction unmatched. Written as DNA, the CDR3 is TGCAGCGTTGAAACGGGGGGCCAAGAGACCCAGTACTTC. Translating gives CSVETGGQETQYF.

Details on this clonotype: The junction departs from germline at one end; a sequencing error may be responsible. The chain is built from TRBV7-3 and TRBJ1-5; no clear D. The CDR3 is 14 residues long. CDR1 is SGHTA and CDR2 is FQGTGA in the germline V gene. CDR3 amino acids: CVSSLAGRGQPQHF. In DNA form, the CDR3 reads TGTGTCAGCAGCTTAGCCGGCCGGGGTCAGCCCCAGCATTTT.

Comment on this clonotype: This CDR3 fails to terminate in the conserved phenylalanine or tryptophan, so it likely reflects a read error. In nucleotides, the CDR3 is TGTGCCAGCAGCTTGCCCGGGACAGGTTATTATGGCTACACCATC. Protein sequence: CASSLPGTGYYGYTI. The chain couples TRBV7-4 to TRBJ1-2, with TRBD1 identical over 8 bases. This CDR3 spans 15 amino acids. Germline V gene lookup returns CDR1 SGHVT and CDR2 SQSDAQ. V lost 3 bases to trimming and J lost 5 bases; unmatched junction nucleotides: 8.

A single count supports this clonotype. This sequence joins TRBV25-1 and TRBJ1-6; D uncertain. The CDR3 length is 11 residues. Trimming removed 6 bases from V and 10 bases from J, with 7 bases in between. Germline-derived CDR1 and CDR2 are MGHDK and SYGVNS. CDR3 sequence (DNA): TGTGCCAGCAGAGCGGAGTCACCCCTCCACTTT. Translating it yields CASRAESPLHF.

The J gene is TRBJ1-3, the V gene TRBV25-1; D is undetermined. The CDR3 is 17 residues long. V lost 0 bases to trimming and J lost 2 bases, with 14 bases between them. Germline-derived CDR1 and CDR2 are MGHDK and SYGVNS. CDR3 sequence: CASSEYRGGGTGNTIYF. For the CDR3, the DNA is TGTGCCAGCAGTGAATACCGGGGTGGAGGCACTGGAAACACCATATATTTT.

In regard to this clonotype: A read error is possible here, since a much larger clone lies one base away. Likely a read error: the CDR3 ends without its conserved phenylalanine or tryptophan. This chain links TRBV7-4 with TRBJ1-6; D not certain. The CDR3 has 13 residues. Trimming pared 0 bases from V and 10 bases from J, leaving 7 bases between. Germline V gene lookup returns CDR1 SGHVT and CDR2 SQSDAQ. CDR3 sequence (DNA): TGTGCCAGCAGCTTAGCGTTGAAATCACCCCTCCACCTT. It codes for CASSLALKSPLHL.

In this sample, this clonotype turned up a few times. The V call is TRBV19, the J call TRBJ1-4; TRBD1 matches at 7 bases. J lost 11 bases, V lost 6 bases, and 6 bases had no gene match. Germline CDR1 and CDR2: LNHDA and SQIVND (reference sequence). The CDR3 runs to 12 residues. CDR3 nucleotide sequence: TGTGCCAGTAGAGAGAGGGGGCGGAAACTGTTTTTT. Amino acid sequence: CASRERGRKLFF.

This rearrangement joins TRBV19 to TRBJ2-7, with D tentatively TRBD2 (6 bases). The V and J ends lost 6 bases and 2 bases respectively, with 17 bases between them. Germline V gene data show CDR1 as LNHDA and CDR2 as SQIVND (reference sequence). The CDR3 runs 15 residues. CDR3 nucleotide sequence: TGTGCCAGTAGGCCCCAAATGGCGGGGCCCTACGAGCAGTACTTC. Protein sequence: CASRPQMAGPYEQYF.

For this clonotype: The junction does not match germline at one end; this may be a read error. The chain uses TRBV7-3 and TRBJ1-4; D is unclear. Germline loops: CDR1 SGHTA, CDR2 FQGTGA. The CDR3 loop spans 14 amino acids. This chain's CDR3 is CASSPSGLPQKLFF. DNA for the CDR3: TGTGCTAGCAGCCCCTCTGGGTTGCCCCAAAAACTGTTTTTT.

The J gene is TRBJ1-2, the V gene TRBV6-5; D gene ambiguous. The V gene's germline CDR1 is MNHEY and CDR2 SVGAGI. The CDR3 totals 14 residues. V lost 1 base, J lost 8 bases, and 14 bases lay in between. The CDR3 loop is CASSYLKGYGGYTF. The DNA for the CDR3 is TGTGCCAGCAGTTACTTGAAAGGGTATGGGGGCTACACCTTC.

This clonotype was recorded a few times. This may stem from a read error, because a much larger clone lies one nucleotide away. The genes are TRBV24-1 and TRBJ1-1, with D hard to call. The CDR3 is made up of 12 amino acids. Germline CDR1 and CDR2: KGHDR and SFDVKD. The V and J ends lost 2 bases and 3 bases respectively, with 3 bases between them. The CDR3 is CATSDYDTEAFF. CDR3 nucleotides: TGTGCCACCAGTGATTACGACACTGAAGCTTTCTTT.

This clonotype was counted ten times or more. This chain joins TRBV20-1 and TRBJ2-2; 7 nucleotides match TRBD1. CDR3 size: 14 residues. V lost 6 bases to trimming and J lost 2 bases; unmatched junction nucleotides: 6. Germline V gives CDR1 DFQATT, CDR2 SNEGSKA (reference sequence). The CDR3 loop is CSARQGANTGELFF. CDR3 coding DNA: TGCAGTGCAAGACAGGGAGCCAACACCGGGGAGCTGTTTTTT.

The CDR3 spells CSRATGGNTEAFF. CDR3 nucleotide sequence: TGCAGCAGGGCGACAGGGGGGAACACTGAAGCTTTCTTT. J is TRBJ1-1 and V is TRBV29-1, with TRBD1 matching over 9 bases. The germline V gene encodes CDR1 SQVTM and CDR2 ANQGSEA. J gave up 1 base and V 8 bases, and 5 bases lay outside the gene matches. The length of the CDR3 is 13 residues.

J is TRBJ1-6 and V is TRBV19; D is unclear. The CDR3 is 16 residues long. The germline V gene encodes CDR1 LNHDA and CDR2 SQIVND (reference sequence). Trimming took off 6 bases at V and 0 bases at J, with 12 bases between the two ends. The CDR3 nucleotides read TGTGCCAGTAGCGGGAGAGAGAGCTCCTATAATTCACCCCTCCACTTT. This translates into CASSGRESSYNSPLHF.

In its sample, this clonotype was seen a few times. V is TRBV20-1 and J is TRBJ1-4; 7 bases fit TRBD1. CDR1 is DFQATT, CDR2 SNEGSKA, per germline (reference sequence). V was clipped by 1 base and J by 8 bases; unmatched bases: 10. This CDR3 is 15 amino acids long. CDR3 bases: TGCAGTGCTAGAGGACAGGGCGAAGAACACGAAAAACTGTTTTTT. Protein: CSARGQGEEHEKLFF.

The V and J genes are TRBV6-6 and TRBJ1-5; maybe TRBD1 (6 bases). This CDR3 comprises 14 residues. V lost 6 bases and J 7 bases, leaving 16 bases between the germline ends. Germline assignment: CDR1 MNHNY and CDR2 SVGAGI (reference sequence). This chain's CDR3 is CASSTTGRLQPQHF. Written as DNA, the CDR3 is TGTGCCAGCAGCACAACAGGGCGGTTGCAGCCCCAGCATTTT.

Comment on this clonotype: A much bigger clone sits one base away, suggesting this may be a read error. CDR3 in DNA: TGTGCCACCAGCAGAGACCGCCGGGTGGAGACCCAGTACTTC. Protein product: CATSRDRRVETQYF. The chain joins TRBV15 to TRBJ2-5; D is unresolved. The CDR3 is 14 residues long. Germline V lookup: CDR1 LNHNV, CDR2 YYDKDF (reference sequence). V gave up 0 bases and J gave up 5 bases, with 10 bases separating them.

On this clonotype itself: One end of the junction varies from germline; a read error may be responsible. The chain joins TRBV5-5 to TRBJ1-4; D is perhaps TRBD1 (5 bases). Germline assignment: CDR1 SGHKS and CDR2 YYEKEE (reference sequence). This CDR3 region has 12 residues. This chain's CDR3 is CASSLGGGAGPF. The DNA of the CDR3 is TGTGCCAGCAGCTTGGGCGGTGGGGCTGGGCCTTTT.

The V and J genes are TRBV29-1 and TRBJ2-7; possible D gene TRBD1, 6 bases. The length of the CDR3 is 13 residues. Between the trimmed V and J ends, which lost 7 bases and 3 bases, there was a span of 16 bases. Germline V gene sequence: CDR1 SQVTM, CDR2 ANQGSEA. Here the CDR3 reads CSARGIGYYEQYF. Written as DNA, the CDR3 is TGCAGCGCTAGGGGGATTGGCTACTACGAGCAGTACTTC.